The text below deals with one T cell receptor beta chain. Its target is unknown. Focal radiation and CTLA-4 blockade (ipilimumab) were tested in chemo-refractory metastatic non-small-cell lung cancer patients. Repertoires were generated with immunoSEQ multiplex PCR, while TCRdb's copy carries only in-frame clones and drops some. The sample shows approximately 52,000 clones, around 79% of them seen only once. The entry originates in a study of radiotherapy plus CTLA-4 blockade in lung cancer. Study details: For less than 20% of patients, objective responses occurred, and approximately 33% had disease control. Points from the study as a whole: Early clonal dynamics of blood T cells, together with interferon-beta, were reported as the best response predictor. Subsequent to radiotherapy plus ipilimumab, tumor-derived TCR clones underwent expansion in blood.

The V gene's germline CDR1 is MNHEY and CDR2 SMNVEV (reference sequence). This CDR3 comprises 16 residues. With 4 bases clipped from V and 5 bases from J, the junction kept 12 bases outside the gene matches. This sequence joins TRBV27 and TRBJ2-3, with TRBD2 identical over 7 bases. The TCR was taken from a human donor with non-small cell lung cancer whose response to radiotherapy plus ipilimumab could not be evaluated. The sequenced sample was peripheral blood, obtained from a patient treated with radiotherapy plus ipilimumab. The CDR3 reads CASSSLAATRVDTQYF. The DNA of the CDR3 is TGTGCCAGCAGTTCGCTAGCGGCTACCCGGGTAGATACGCAGTATTTT.